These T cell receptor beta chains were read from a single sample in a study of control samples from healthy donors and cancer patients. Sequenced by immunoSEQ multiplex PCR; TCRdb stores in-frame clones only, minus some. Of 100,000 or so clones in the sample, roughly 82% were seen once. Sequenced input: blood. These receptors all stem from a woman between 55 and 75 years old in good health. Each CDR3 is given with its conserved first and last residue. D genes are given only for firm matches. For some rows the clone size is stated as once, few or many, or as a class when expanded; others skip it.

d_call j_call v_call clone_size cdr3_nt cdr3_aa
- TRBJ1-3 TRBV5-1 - TGCGCCAGCAGCCGGTCTTCTGGAAACACCATATATTTT CASSRSSGNTIYF
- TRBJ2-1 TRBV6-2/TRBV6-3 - TGTGCCAGCAGTTACTCTGTATACAATGAGCAGTTCTTC CASSYSVYNEQFF
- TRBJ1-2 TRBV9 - TGTGCCAGCAGCGTTGAAGGGGACTTTGGCTACACCTTC CASSVEGDFGYTF
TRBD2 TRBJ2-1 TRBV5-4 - TGTGCCATAGATCTAGCGGGGGGGTATGAGCAGTTCTTC CAIDLAGGYEQFF
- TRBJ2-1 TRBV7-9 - TGTGCCAGCAGCTTCCCGGGGAACAATGAGCAGTTCTTC CASSFPGNNEQFF
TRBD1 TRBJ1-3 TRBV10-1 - TGCGCCACGGCACCGGGACAGGGAAACACCATATATTTT CATAPGQGNTIYF
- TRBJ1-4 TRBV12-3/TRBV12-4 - TGTGCCAGCAGTTTGGGGGGAGGCGAAAAACTGTTTTTT CASSLGGGEKLFF
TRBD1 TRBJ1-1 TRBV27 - TGTGCCAGCAGTCCACCCCCGGACAGGGGCGCTGAAGCTTTCTTT CASSPPPDRGAEAFF
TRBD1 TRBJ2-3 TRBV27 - TGTGCCAGCAGTTACGGGACAGTACACACAGATACGCAGTATTTT CASSYGTVHTDTQYF
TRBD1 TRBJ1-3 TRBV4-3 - TGCGCCAGCAGCCAAGACGGGACAGGCTCTGGAAACACCATATATTTT CASSQDGTGSGNTIYF
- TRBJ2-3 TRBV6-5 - TGTGCCAGCAGTTTCCGGGGAGGAAGCACAGATACGCAGTATTTT CASSFRGGSTDTQYF
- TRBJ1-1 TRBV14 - TGTGCCAGCAGCATGTCCCAGAACACTGAAGCTTTCTTT CASSMSQNTEAFF
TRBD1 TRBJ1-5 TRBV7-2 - TGTGCCAGCAGCTTAACCGGACAGGGAAATCAGCCCCAGCATTTT CASSLTGQGNQPQHF
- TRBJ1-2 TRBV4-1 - TGCGCCAGCAGCGAAGGTCGAGGGGTGAACTATGGCTACACCTTC CASSEGRGVNYGYTF
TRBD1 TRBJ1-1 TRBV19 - TGTGCCAGTAGTACCGGGACAGTGAACACTGAAGCTTTCTTT CASSTGTVNTEAFF
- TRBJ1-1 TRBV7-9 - TGTGCCAGTCTCCCAGGGTCTGGGAACACTGAAGCTTTCTTT CASLPGSGNTEAFF
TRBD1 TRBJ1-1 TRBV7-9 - TGTGCCAGCTACGCAGGGGGGTTTGACACTGAAGCTTTCTTT CASYAGGFDTEAFF
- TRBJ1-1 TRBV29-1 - TGCAGCGTTGGAAGCGGTCCCGCTCGGAAGGCTGAAGCTTTCTTT CSVGSGPARKAEAFF
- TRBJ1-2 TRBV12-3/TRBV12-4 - TGTGCCAGCAGGCACAGGGCGGGCTATGGCTACACCTTC CASRHRAGYGYTF
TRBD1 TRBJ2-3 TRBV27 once TGTGCCAGCAGCCTAGGCCCGGGACAGGGGGAGGGTACGCAGTATTTT CASSLGPGQGEGTQYF
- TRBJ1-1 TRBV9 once TGTGCCAGCACCGCGGGGGGATCCACTGAAGCTTTCTTT CASTAGGSTEAFF
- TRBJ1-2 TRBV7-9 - TGTGCCAGCAGCTTAGGTGGCAGGGAGTATGGCTACACCTTC CASSLGGREYGYTF
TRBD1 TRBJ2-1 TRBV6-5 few TGTGCCAGCAGTTACACGGGGACAGTTAACAATGAGCAGTTCTTC CASSYTGTVNNEQFF
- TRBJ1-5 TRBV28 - TGTGCCAGCAGTTCCCCAGACAGGAACAATCAGCCCCAGCATTTT CASSSPDRNNQPQHF
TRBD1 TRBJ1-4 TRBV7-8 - TGTGCCAGCAGCCAGTGGACAGGGGGTAATGAAAAACTGTTTTTT CASSQWTGGNEKLFF
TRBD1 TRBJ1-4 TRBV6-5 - TGTGCCAGCAACGGACAGGTACAACTTGGAAAACTGTTTTTT CASNGQVQLGKLFF
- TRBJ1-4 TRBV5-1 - TGCGCCAGCAGCTTGGCGGGGAGGAATGAAAAACTGTTTTTT CASSLAGRNEKLFF
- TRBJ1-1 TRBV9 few TGTGCCAGCAGCGTGGAGGGATATTCCACTGAAGCTTTCTTT CASSVEGYSTEAFF
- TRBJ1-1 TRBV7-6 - TGTGCCAGCAGCCCCGACCAGTTGGTCACTGGGGCTTTCTTT CASSPDQLVTGAFF